The clone carrying this TCR beta chain was seen repeatedly, ten times or more. These data come from a study of neurological immune-mediated disorders. TCRdb re-called the 5' RACE reads through MiXCR, storing one row per CDR3 protein. The sample gives about 36,000 distinct CDR3 sequences, 10% of which show up once; about 7% is in the top ten. Trimming left V 2 bases short and J 6 bases short, with 4 bases between. Germline V gene sequence: CDR1 MNHNY, CDR2 SVGAGI (reference sequence). The CDR3 extends over 11 amino acids. This receptor was taken from a young woman with HTLV-1-associated myelopathy (HAM/TSP). This sequence joins TRBV6-6 and TRBJ2-5, with D unclear. Sequenced input: PBMCs. CDR3 coding DNA: TGTGCCAGCAGTTACCCTAAGACCCAGTACTTC. Its translation is CASSYPKTQYF.